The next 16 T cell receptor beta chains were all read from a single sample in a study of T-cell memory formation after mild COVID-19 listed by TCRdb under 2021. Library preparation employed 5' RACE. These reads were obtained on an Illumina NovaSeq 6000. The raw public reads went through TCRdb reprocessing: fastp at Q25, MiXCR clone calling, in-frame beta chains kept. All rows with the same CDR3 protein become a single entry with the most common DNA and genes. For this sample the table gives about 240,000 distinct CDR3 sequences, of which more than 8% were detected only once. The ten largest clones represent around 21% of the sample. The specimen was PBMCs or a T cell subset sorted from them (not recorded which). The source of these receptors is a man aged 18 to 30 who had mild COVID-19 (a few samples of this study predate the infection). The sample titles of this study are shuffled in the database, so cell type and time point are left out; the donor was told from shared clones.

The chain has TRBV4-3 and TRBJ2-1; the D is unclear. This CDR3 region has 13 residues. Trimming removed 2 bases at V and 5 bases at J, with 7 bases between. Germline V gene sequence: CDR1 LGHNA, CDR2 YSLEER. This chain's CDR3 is CASSQTYHNEQFF. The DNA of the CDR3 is TGCGCCAGCAGCCAAACGTACCACAATGAGCAGTTCTTC.

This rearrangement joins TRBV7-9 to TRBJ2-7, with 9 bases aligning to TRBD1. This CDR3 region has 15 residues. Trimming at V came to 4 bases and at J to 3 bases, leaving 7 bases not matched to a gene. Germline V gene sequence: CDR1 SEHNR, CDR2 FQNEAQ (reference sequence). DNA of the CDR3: TGTGCCAGCAGCTCCCGACAGGGGGAGGGCTACGAGCAGTACGTC. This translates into CASSSRQGEGYEQYV.

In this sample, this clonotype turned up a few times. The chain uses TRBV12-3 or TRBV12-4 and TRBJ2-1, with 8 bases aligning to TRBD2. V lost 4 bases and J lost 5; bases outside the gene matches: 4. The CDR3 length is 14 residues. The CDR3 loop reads CASSSASGHNEQFF. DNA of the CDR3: TGTGCCAGCAGTTCAGCTAGCGGGCACAATGAGCAGTTCTTC.

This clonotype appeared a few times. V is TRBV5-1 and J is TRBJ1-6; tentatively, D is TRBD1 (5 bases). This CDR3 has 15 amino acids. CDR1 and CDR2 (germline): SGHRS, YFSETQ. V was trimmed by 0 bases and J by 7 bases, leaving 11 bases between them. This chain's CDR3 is CASSLEGKGNSPLHF. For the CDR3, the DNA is TGCGCCAGCAGCTTGGAGGGGAAGGGAAATTCACCCCTCCACTTT.

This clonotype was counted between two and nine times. Here the CDR3 reads CSVVGWGATEAFF. The CDR3 DNA follows: TGCAGCGTTGTTGGTTGGGGCGCCACTGAAGCTTTCTTT. This chain joins TRBV29-1 and TRBJ1-1; the D gene is possibly TRBD1 (5 bases). Trimming left V 4 bases short and J 4 bases short, with 13 bases between. This CDR3 has 13 residues. CDR1 is SQVTM and CDR2 is ANQGSEA in the germline V gene. Together with reference TRBV29-1 and TRBJ1-1, the CDR3 gives the full variable domain: SAVISQKPSRDICQRGTSLTIQCQVDSQVTMMFWYRQQPGQSLTLIATANQGSEATYESGFVIDKFPISRPNLTFSTLTVSNMSPEDSSIYLCSVVGWGATEAFFGQGTRLTVV.

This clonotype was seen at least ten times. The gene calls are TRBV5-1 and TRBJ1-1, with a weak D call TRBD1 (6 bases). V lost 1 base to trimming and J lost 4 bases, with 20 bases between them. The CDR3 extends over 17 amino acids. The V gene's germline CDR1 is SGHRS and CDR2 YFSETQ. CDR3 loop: CASSLWPQGGRGTEAFF. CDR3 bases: TGCGCCAGCAGCTTGTGGCCACAGGGTGGCCGGGGCACTGAAGCTTTCTTT.

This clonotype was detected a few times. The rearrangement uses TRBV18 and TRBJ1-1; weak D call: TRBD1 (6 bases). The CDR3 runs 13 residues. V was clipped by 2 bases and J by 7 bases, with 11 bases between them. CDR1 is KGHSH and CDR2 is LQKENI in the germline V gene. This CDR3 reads CASSPGGEGEAFF. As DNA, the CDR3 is TGTGCCAGCTCACCAGGGGGCGAAGGTGAAGCTTTCTTT.

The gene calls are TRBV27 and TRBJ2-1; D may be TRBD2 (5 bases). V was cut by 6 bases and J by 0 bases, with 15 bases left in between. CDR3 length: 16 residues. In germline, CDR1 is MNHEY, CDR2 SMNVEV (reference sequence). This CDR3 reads CASSHFKGSSYNEQFF. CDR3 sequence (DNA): TGTGCCAGCAGCCATTTTAAAGGGAGCTCCTACAATGAGCAGTTCTTC.

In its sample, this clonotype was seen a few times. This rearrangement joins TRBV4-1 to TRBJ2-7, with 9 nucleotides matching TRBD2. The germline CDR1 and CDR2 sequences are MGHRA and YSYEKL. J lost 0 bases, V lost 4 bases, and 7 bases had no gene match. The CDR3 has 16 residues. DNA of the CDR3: TGCGCCAGCAGCCCTATTAGCGGGGGCTTCTCCTACGAGCAGTACTTC. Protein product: CASSPISGGFSYEQYF.

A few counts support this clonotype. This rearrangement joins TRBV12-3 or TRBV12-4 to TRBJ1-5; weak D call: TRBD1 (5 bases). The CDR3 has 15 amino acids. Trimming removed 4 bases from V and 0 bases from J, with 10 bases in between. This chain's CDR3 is CASSSGLGSNQPQHF. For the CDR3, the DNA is TGTGCCAGCAGTTCGGGACTGGGTAGCAATCAGCCCCAGCATTTT.

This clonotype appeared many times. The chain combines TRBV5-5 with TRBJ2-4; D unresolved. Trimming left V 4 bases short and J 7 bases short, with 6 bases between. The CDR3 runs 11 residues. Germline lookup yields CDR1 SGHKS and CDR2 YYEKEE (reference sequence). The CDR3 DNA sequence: TGTGCCAGCAGCCTCCGGAACATTCAGTACTTC. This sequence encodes CASSLRNIQYF.

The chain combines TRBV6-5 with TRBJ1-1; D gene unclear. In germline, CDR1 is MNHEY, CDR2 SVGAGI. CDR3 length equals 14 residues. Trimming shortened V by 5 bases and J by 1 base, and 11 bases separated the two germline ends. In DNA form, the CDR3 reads TGTGCCAGCAGTGCGACGCGGGGGAACACTGAAGCTTTCTTT. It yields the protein CASSATRGNTEAFF.

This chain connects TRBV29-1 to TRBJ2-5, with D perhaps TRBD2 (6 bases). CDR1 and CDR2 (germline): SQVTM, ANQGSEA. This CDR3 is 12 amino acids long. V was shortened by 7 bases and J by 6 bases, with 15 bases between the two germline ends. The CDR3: CSAPGSMKTQYF. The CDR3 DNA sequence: TGCAGCGCCCCCGGGAGTATGAAGACCCAGTACTTC.

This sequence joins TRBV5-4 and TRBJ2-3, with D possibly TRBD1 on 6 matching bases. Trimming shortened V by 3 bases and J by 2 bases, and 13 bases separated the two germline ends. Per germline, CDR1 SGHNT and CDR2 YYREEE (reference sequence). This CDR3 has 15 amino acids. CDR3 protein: CASSSLGGSTDTQYF. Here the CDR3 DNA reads TGTGCCAGCAGCTCACTAGGGGGTTCCACAGATACGCAGTATTTT.

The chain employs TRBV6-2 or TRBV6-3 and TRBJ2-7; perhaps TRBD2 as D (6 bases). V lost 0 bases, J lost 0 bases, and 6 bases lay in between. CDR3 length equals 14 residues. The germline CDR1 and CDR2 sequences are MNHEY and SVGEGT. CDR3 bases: TGTGCCAGCAGTTACTCGACTAGCTCCTACGAGCAGTACTTC. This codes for CASSYSTSSYEQYF.

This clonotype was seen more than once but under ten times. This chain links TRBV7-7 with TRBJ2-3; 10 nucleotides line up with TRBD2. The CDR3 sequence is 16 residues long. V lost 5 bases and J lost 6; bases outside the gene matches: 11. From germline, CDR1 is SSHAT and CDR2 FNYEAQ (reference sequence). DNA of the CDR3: TGTGCCAGCAGCCCTCGAGCGGGGGGGCCGGGCGATACGCAGTATTTT. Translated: CASSPRAGGPGDTQYF.